Listed below are T cell receptor beta chains from one sample, sequenced in a study of siplizumab effects on memory and regulatory T cells. Some clones are missing from TCRdb's copy, which holds only in-frame ones; the method was immunoSEQ multiplex PCR. The sample yields some 97,000 clones, about 90% seen once. Material for sequencing was CD4+ T cells sorted from blood. The receptors originated from a human donor in good health. Some clones in this sample may be carry-over from other donors' samples. Each CDR3 is given with its conserved first and last residue.

v_gene: TRBV5-1; CDR3aa: CASRYSTVTYEQYF
v_gene: TRBV7-2; CDR3aa: CASSLYARVPNTIYF
v_gene: TRBV7-3; CDR3aa: CASSSLAGFRNEQFF
v_gene: TRBV5-1; CDR3aa: CASSPVQGSTEAFF
v_gene: TRBV4-1; CDR3aa: CASSQPIAWTEGGYTF
v_gene: TRBV18; CDR3aa: CASSPRPGEPTDTQYF
v_gene: TRBV30; CDR3aa: CAWKTTGGPGELFF
v_gene: TRBV28; CDR3aa: CASSEGAGEKLFF
v_gene: TRBV6-5; CDR3aa: CASSYSRQQVREQYF
v_gene: TRBV7-9; CDR3aa: CASSLRAGGIEKLFF
v_gene: TRBV30; CDR3aa: CAWSDIAGGPLSQQYF
v_gene: TRBV27; CDR3aa: CASSLMGGTQPQHF
v_gene: TRBV18; CDR3aa: CASSPPQDRVRGNTIYF
v_gene: TRBV14; CDR3aa: CASSQAGQGTWNEQFF
v_gene: TRBV9; CDR3aa: CASSPRDSYNEQFF
v_gene: TRBV2; CDR3aa: CASKPLAGDTGELFF
v_gene: TRBV5-6; CDR3aa: CASSSGSGQRTDTQYF
v_gene: TRBV10-3; CDR3aa: CAISEGLAETDTQYF